One and the same sample provided the 5 T cell receptor beta chains below, sequenced in a study of T cell changes during pregnancy in multiple sclerosis (dated 2019 in TCRdb). The library was generated by the immunoSEQ multiplex PCR assay. TCRdb limited this immuneACCESS table to in-frame rearrangements with V and J called. A share of clones is missing; checked studies link under half to unresolved V genes, and the rest is unexplained. The sample table lists 50,000 to 75,000 clones, 91% of them with a count of one. Jointly, the top ten make up over 1% of the sample. This specimen was peripheral blood, taken after pregnancy. Receptors originate from a female donor in good health, enrolled as a control in a pregnancy study.

The genes are TRBV4-3 and TRBJ1-1; a possible D gene is TRBD1 (6 bases). The V gene lost 3 bases and the J gene lost 1 base, with 18 bases spanning the gap. The CDR3 sequence is 17 residues long. Germline V gene data show CDR1 as LGHNA and CDR2 as YSLEER. The chain's CDR3 is CASSQAGTPSGNTEAFF. The CDR3 DNA follows: TGCGCCAGCAGCCAGGCCGGGACACCCTCCGGGAACACTGAAGCTTTCTTT.

This sequence joins TRBV5-3 and TRBJ1-4; a possible D gene is TRBD1 (6 bases). TRBV5-3 carries the ORF label, with uncertain function. This CDR3 is built from 16 residues. V shed 5 bases and J shed 8 bases, with 22 bases lying between them. The CDR3 protein is CARRHQSSPTGEKLFF. The CDR3 nucleotides are TGTGCCAGAAGGCATCAATCGAGTCCAACAGGGGAAAAACTGTTTTTT.

V gene TRBV4-2 combines with J gene TRBJ2-7; D gene ambiguous. This CDR3 has 15 amino acids. Germline loops: CDR1 LGHNA, CDR2 YNFKEQ. V lost 1 base to trimming and J lost 5 bases, with 15 bases between them. This CDR3 reads CASSQVWREAHEQYF. CDR3 DNA: TGTGCCAGCAGCCAAGTGTGGCGCGAGGCCCACGAGCAGTACTTC.

V and J are TRBV5-1 and TRBJ1-4, with 9 bases fitting TRBD1. V gave up 0 bases and J gave up 5 bases; unmatched junction bases: 2. The CDR3 is 15 residues long. Per germline, CDR1 SGHRS and CDR2 YFSETQ. CDR3: CASSLEGTGNEKLFF. In DNA, the CDR3 is TGCGCCAGCAGCTTGGAGGGGACAGGGAATGAAAAACTGTTTTTT.

The V and J genes are TRBV11-3 and TRBJ2-5, with D possibly matching TRBD1 (6 bases). Germline CDR1 SGHNT, CDR2 YENEEA. CDR3 length equals 15 residues. The V and J ends lost 5 bases and 4 bases respectively, with 17 bases between them. The CDR3 protein is CASSPEYGRGETQYF. CDR3 DNA sequence: TGTGCCAGCAGCCCAGAGTACGGCAGGGGAGAGACCCAGTACTTC.